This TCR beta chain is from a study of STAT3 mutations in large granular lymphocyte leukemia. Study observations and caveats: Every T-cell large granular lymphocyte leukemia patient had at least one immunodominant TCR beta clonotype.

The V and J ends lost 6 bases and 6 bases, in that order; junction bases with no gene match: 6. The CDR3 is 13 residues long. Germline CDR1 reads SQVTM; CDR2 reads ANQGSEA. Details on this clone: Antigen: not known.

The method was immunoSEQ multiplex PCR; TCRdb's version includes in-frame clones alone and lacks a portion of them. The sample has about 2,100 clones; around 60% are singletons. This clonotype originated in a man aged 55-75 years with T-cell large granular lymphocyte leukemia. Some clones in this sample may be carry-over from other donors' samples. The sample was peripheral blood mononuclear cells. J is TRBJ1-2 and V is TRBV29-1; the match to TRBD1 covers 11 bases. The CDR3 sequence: CSVPGQGVNGYTF. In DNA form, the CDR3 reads TGCAGCGTCCCGGGACAGGGGGTCAATGGCTACACCTTC.